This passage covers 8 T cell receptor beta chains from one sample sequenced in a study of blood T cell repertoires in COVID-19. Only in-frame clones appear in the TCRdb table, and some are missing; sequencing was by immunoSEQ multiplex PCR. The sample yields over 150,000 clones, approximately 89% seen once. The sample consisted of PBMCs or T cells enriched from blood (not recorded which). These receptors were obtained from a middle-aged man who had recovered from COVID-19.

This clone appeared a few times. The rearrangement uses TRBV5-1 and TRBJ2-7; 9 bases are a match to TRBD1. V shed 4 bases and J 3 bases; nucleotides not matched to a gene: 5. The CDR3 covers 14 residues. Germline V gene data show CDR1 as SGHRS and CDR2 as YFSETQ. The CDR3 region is CASSAGQGGYEQYF. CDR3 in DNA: TGCGCCAGCAGCGCGGGACAGGGCGGCTACGAGCAGTACTTC.

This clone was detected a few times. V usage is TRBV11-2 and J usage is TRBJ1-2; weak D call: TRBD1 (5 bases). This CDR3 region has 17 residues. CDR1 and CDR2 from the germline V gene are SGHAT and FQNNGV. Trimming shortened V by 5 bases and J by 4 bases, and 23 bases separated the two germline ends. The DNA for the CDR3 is TGTGCCAGCAGCCAGTCGGCGGGTCTCCTGGGGGGCTATGGCTACACCTTC. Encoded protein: CASSQSAGLLGGYGYTF.

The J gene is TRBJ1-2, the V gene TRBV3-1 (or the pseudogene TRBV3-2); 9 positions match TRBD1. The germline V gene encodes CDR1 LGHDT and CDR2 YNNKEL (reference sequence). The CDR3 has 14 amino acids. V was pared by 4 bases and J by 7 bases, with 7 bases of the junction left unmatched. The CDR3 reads CASSRPGQGGGYTF. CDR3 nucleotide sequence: TGTGCCAGCAGCCGTCCGGGACAGGGTGGTGGCTACACCTTC.

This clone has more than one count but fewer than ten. CDR3 residues: CASSKAPAGSEEQYF. The CDR3 DNA is TGTGCCAGCAGCAAAGCGCCCGCGGGATCGGAAGAGCAGTACTTC. The chain is built from TRBV21-1 and TRBJ2-7; the table's D call TRBD2 went unverified against the DNA. TRBV21-1 corresponds to a pseudogene. This CDR3 is 15 amino acids long.

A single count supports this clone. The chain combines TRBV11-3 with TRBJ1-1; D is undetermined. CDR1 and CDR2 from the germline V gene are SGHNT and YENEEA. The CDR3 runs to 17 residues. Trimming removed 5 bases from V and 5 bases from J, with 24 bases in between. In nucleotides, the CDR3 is TGTGCCAGCAGCCCACCTCGTTTATCTGGGCAGGCAACTGAAGCTTTCTTT. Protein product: CASSPPRLSGQATEAFF.

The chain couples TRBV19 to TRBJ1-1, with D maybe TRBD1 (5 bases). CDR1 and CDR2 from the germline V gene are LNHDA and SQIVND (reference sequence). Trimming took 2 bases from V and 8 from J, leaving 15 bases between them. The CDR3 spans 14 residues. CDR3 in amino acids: CASSITDTAQEAFF. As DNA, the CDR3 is TGTGCCAGTAGTATAACGGACACTGCGCAAGAAGCTTTCTTT.

This CDR3 reads CASSQGANYNEQFF. In DNA, the CDR3 is TGCGCCAGCAGCCAAGGGGCCAACTACAATGAGCAGTTCTTC. The chain carries TRBV4-1 and TRBJ2-1; unclear D gene. The V gene lost 1 base and the J gene lost 3 bases, with 7 bases spanning the gap. The CDR3 sequence is 14 residues long. Germline V gives CDR1 MGHRA, CDR2 YSYEKL.

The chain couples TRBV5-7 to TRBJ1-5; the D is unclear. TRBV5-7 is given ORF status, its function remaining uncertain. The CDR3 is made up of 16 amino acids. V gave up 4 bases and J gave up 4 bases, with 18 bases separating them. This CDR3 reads CASSGDELFLNQPQHF. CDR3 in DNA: TGTGCCAGCAGCGGAGACGAACTGTTCTTAAATCAGCCCCAGCATTTT.